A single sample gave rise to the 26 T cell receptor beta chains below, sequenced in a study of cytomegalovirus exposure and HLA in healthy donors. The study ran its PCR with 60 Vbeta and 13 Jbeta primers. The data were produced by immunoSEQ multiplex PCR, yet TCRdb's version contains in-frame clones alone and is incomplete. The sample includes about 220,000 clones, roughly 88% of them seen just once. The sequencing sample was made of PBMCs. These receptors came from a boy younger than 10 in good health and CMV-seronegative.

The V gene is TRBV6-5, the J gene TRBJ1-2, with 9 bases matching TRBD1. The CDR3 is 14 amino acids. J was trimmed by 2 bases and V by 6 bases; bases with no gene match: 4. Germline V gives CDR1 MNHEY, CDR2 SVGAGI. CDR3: CASSGQGRNYGYTF. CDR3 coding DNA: TGTGCCAGCAGCGGACAGGGGAGAAACTATGGCTACACCTTC.

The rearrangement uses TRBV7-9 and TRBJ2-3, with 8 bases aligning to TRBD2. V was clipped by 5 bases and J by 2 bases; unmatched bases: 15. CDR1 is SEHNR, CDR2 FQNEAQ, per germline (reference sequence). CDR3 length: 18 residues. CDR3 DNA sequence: TGTGCCAGCAGCGCTAGCGTCGGGAGCGGGGGAGTCACAGATACGCAGTATTTT. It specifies CASSASVGSGGVTDTQYF.

This CDR3 reads CATSRYTGGLSYEQYF. CDR3 DNA sequence: TGTGCCACCAGCAGATACACAGGGGGACTCTCCTACGAGCAGTACTTC. The chain links TRBV15 to TRBJ2-7, with TRBD1 identical over 8 bases. This CDR3 region has 16 residues. Germline-derived CDR1 and CDR2 are LNHNV and YYDKDF (reference sequence). Trimming cost V 2 bases and J 0 bases; bases outside gene matches: 6.

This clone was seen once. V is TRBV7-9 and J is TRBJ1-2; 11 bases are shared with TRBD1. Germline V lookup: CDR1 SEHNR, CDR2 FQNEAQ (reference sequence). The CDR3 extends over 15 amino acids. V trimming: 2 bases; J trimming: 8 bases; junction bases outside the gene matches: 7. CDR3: CASSLSGTGGRGYTF. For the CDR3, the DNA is TGTGCCAGCAGCTTATCCGGGACAGGGGGTCGGGGCTACACCTTC.

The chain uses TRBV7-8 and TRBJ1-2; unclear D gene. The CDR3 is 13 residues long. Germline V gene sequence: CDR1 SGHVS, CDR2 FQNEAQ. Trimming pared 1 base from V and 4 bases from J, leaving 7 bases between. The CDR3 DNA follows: TGTGCCAGCAGCTTAGGCGGGTCCTATGGCTACACCTTC. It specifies CASSLGGSYGYTF.

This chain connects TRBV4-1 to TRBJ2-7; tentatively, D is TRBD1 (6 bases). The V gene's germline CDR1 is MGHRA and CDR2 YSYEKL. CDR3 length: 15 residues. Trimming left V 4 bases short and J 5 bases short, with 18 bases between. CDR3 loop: CASSPHRAYVDEQYF. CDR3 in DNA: TGCGCCAGCAGCCCCCACAGGGCGTACGTCGACGAGCAGTACTTC.

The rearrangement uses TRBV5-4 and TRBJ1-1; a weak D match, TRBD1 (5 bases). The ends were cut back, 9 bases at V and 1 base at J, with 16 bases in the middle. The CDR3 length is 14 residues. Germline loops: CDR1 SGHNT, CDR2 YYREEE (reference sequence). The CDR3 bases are TGTGCCACGCGGCACTGGGGGGGGAACACTGAAGCTTTCTTT. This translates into CATRHWGGNTEAFF.

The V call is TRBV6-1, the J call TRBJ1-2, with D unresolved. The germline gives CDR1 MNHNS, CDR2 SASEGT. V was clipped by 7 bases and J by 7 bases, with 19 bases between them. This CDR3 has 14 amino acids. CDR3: CASTPGKDRTGYTF. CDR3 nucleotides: TGTGCCAGCACCCCGGGGAAGGACCGGACTGGCTACACCTTC.

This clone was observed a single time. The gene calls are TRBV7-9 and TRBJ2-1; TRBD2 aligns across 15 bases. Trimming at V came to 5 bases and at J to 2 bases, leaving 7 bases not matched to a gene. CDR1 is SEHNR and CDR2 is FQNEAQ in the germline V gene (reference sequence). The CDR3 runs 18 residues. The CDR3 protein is CASSPGTSGGITYNEQFF. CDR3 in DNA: TGTGCCAGCAGCCCGGGGACTAGCGGGGGGATCACCTACAATGAGCAGTTCTTC.

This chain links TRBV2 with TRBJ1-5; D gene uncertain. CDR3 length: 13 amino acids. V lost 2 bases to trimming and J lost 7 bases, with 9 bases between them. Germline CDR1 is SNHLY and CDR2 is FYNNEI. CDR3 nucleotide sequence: TGTGCCAGCAGTGAATCAGAGGGCCAGCCCCAGCATTTT. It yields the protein CASSESEGQPQHF.

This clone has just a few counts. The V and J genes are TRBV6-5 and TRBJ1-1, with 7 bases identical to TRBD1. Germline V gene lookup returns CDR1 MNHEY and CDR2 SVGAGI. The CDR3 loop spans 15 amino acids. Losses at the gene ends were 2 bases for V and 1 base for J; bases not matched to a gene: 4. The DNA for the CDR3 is TGTGCCAGCAGTTACGGAGGGGGCCCGAACACTGAAGCTTTCTTT. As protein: CASSYGGGPNTEAFF.

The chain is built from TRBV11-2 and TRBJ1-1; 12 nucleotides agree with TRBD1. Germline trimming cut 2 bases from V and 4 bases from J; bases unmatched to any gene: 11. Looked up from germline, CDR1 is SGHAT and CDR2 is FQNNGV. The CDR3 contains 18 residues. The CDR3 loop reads CASSLRPTGQGASTEAFF. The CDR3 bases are TGTGCCAGCAGCTTACGTCCCACGGGACAGGGGGCGAGCACTGAAGCTTTCTTT.

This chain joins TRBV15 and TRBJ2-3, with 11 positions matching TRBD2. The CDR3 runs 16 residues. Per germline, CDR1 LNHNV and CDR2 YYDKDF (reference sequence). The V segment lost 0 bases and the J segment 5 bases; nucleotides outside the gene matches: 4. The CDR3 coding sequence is TGTGCCACCAGCAGAGATCGCGGACTAGCGGGAGATACGCAGTATTTT. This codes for CATSRDRGLAGDTQYF.

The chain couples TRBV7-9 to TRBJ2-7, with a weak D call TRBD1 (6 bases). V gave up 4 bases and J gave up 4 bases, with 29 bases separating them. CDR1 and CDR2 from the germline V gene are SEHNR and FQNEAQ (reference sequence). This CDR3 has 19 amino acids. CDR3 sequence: CASSSHQANRDPLWYEQYF. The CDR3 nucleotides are TGTGCCAGCAGCTCCCACCAAGCTAACAGGGATCCGCTTTGGTACGAGCAGTACTTC.

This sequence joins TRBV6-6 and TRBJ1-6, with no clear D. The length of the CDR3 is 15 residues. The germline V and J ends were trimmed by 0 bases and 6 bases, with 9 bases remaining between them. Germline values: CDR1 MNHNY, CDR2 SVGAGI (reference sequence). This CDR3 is CASSYSAGSNSPLHF. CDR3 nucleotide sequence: TGTGCCAGCAGTTACTCAGCAGGTAGTAATTCACCCCTCCACTTT.

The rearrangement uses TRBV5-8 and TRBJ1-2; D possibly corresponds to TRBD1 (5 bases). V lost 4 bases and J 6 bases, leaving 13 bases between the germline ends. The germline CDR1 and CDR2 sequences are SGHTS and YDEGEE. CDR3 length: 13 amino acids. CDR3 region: CASSPVPRDGYTF. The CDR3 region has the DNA TGTGCCAGCAGCCCCGTTCCCAGGGATGGCTACACCTTC.

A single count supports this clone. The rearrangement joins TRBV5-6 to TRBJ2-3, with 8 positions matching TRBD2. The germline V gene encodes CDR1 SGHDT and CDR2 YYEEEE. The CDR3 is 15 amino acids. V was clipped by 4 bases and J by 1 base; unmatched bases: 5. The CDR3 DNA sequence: TGTGCCAGCAGCCCGGGACTAGTAGGCACAGATACGCAGTATTTT. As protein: CASSPGLVGTDTQYF.

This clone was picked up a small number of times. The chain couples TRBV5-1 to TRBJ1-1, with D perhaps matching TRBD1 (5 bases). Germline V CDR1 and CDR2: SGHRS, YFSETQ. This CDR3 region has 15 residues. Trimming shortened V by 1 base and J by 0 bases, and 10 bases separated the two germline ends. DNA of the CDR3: TGCGCCAGCAGCTTGTACGGGGGAGTGAACACTGAAGCTTTCTTT. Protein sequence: CASSLYGGVNTEAFF.

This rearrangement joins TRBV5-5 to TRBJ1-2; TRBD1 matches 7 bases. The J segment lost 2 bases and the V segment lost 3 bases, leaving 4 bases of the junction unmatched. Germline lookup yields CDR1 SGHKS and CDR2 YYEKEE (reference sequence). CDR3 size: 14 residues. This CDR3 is CASSWTGPNYGYTF. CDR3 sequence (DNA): TGTGCCAGCAGCTGGACAGGCCCAAACTATGGCTACACCTTC.

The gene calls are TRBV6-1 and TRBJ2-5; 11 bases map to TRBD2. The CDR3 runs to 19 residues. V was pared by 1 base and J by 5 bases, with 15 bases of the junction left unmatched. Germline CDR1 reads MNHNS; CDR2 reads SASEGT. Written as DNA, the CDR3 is TGTGCCAGCAGTGAAGGGGGACTAGCGGTAAAGGCGGTTAGTGAGACCCAGTACTTC. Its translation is CASSEGGLAVKAVSETQYF.

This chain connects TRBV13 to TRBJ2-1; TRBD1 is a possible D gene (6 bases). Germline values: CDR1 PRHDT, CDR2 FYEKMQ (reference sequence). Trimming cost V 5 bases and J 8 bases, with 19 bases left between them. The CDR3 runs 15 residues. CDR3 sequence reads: CASSTPRGEVDEQFF. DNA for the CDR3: TGTGCCAGCAGCACACCCAGGGGAGAAGTGGATGAGCAGTTCTTC. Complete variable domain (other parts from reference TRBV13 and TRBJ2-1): AAGVIQSPRHLIKEKRETATLKCYPIPRHDTVYWYQQGPGQDPQFLISFYEKMQSDKGSIPDRFSAQQFSDYHSELNMSSLELGDSALYFCASSTPRGEVDEQFFGPGTRLTVL.

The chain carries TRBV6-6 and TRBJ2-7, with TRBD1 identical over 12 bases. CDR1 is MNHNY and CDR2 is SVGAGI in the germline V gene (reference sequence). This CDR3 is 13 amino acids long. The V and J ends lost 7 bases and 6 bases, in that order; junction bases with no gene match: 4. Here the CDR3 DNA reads TGTGCCAGCACCCGGGACAGGGGGCTCGAGCAGTACTTC. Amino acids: CASTRDRGLEQYF.

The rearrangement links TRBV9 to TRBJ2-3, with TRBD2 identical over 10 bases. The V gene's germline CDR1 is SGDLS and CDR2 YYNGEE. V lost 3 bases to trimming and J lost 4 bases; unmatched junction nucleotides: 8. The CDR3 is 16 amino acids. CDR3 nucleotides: TGTGCCAGCAGCGCCCCTAGCGGGGGCGGGGCAGATACGCAGTATTTT. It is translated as CASSAPSGGGADTQYF.

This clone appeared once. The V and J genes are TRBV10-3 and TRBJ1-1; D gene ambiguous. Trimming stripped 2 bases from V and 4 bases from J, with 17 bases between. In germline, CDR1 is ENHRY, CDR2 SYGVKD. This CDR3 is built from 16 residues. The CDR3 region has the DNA TGTGCCATCAGTGAGCCAAACCGGGGTGGTGTCACTGAAGCTTTCTTT. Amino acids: CAISEPNRGGVTEAFF.

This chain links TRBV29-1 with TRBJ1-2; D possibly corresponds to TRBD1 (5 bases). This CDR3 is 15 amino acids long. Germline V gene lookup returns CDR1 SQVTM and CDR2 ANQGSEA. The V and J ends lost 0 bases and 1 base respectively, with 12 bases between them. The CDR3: CSVEDMGRDNYGYTF. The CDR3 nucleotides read TGCAGCGTTGAAGATATGGGCAGGGATAACTATGGCTACACCTTC.

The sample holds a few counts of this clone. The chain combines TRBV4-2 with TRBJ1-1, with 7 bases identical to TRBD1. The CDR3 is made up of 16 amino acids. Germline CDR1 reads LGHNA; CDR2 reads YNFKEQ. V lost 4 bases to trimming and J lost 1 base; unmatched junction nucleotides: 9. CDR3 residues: CASSPPLDRANTEAFF. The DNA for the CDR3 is TGTGCCAGCAGCCCTCCACTCGACAGGGCGAACACTGAAGCTTTCTTT.